What follows describes a single TCR beta chain. Its specificity is unknown. CDR1 and CDR2 from the germline V gene are MGHRA and YSYEKL. The J segment lost 4 bases and the V segment lost 4 bases, leaving 12 bases of the junction unmatched. The CDR3 contains 16 residues. It was with 60 Vbeta and 13 Jbeta primers that the PCR ran. The data were produced by immunoSEQ multiplex PCR, yet TCRdb's version contains in-frame clones alone and is incomplete. The sample lists about 110,000 clones; 69% were seen once. These data are taken from a study of cytomegalovirus exposure and HLA in healthy donors. Points from the study as a whole: An ancestry cluster, one associated with Asian ancestry, reportedly showed fewer N-insertions than the roughly 670-donor mean in a later analysis. Previously analyzed data showed that most TCR beta V segments were productive at a frequency of about 87% or about 30%. Associated with cytomegalovirus, according to the listing, were around 160 TCR beta chains. Further analysis was carried out later, and it showed several of the most significant clusters appearing linked to common viral pathogens.

This sequence joins TRBV4-1 and TRBJ2-7; 8 bases are a match to TRBD1. The specimen was PBMCs. The clonotype comes from a woman in her seventies in good health and CMV-seropositive. The CDR3 here is CASSPLGQGRAYEQYF. The CDR3 coding sequence is TGCGCCAGCAGCCCCCTAGGACAGGGTAGGGCGTACGAGCAGTACTTC.